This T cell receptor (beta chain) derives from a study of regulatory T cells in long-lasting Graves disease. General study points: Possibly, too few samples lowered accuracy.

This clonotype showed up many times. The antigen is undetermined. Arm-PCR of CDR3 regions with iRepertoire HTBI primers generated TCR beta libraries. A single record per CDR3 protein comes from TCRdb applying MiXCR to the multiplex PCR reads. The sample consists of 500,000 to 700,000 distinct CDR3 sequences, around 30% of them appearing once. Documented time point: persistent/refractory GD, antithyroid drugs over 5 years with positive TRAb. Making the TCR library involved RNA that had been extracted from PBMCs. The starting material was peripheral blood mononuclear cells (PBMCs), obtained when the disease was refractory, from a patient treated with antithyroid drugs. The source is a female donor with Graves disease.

The CDR3 loop is CASSLTGTNQPQHF. The CDR3 region has the DNA TGTGCCAGCAGCTTAACCGGGACAAATCAGCCCCAGCATTTT. The chain employs TRBV2 and TRBJ1-5; D is possibly TRBD1 (6 bases). CDR1 SNHLY and CDR2 FYNNEI come from the germline V gene. The CDR3 has 14 residues. V lost 6 bases and J lost 4, with 13 bases in between.